The 10 T cell receptor beta chains below come from one sample, sequenced in a study of metastatic and nonmetastatic thyroid tumors. No treatment of any kind had been given to any patient before thyroid surgery. TCRdb re-clonotyped the PCR reads through MiXCR. The sample holds approximately 5,800 clones, less than 30% seen once. The sequenced sample consisted of adjacent normal tissue. These receptors all come from a female donor with papillary thyroid cancer or a benign thyroid nodule (not recorded which). Some clones in this sample may be carry-over from other donors' samples.

This clone has a handful of counts. The chain has TRBV27 and TRBJ2-2; no firm D call. Trimming removed 11 bases from V and 7 bases from J, with 14 bases in between. The CDR3 runs 12 residues. Germline V gives CDR1 MNHEY, CDR2 SMNVEV (reference sequence). The CDR3 loop reads CAASSAFGELFF. The CDR3 region has the DNA TGTGCCGCAAGTAGTGCGTTCGGGGAGCTGTTTTTT.

The genes are TRBV12-3 or TRBV12-4 and TRBJ2-7; 8 bases fit TRBD1. Trimming removed 3 bases from V and 2 bases from J; junction bases left unmatched: 3. The length of the CDR3 is 14 residues. The CDR3 bases are TGTGCCAGCAGTTTGGCGACAGGGGCCTACGAGCAGTACTTC. The encoded protein is CASSLATGAYEQYF.

The chain recombines TRBV20-1 with TRBJ1-5; 11 nucleotides match TRBD1. V shed 0 bases, J shed 7 bases, and the junction held 8 bases outside the gene matches. The length of the CDR3 is 16 residues. CDR1 and CDR2 from the germline V gene are DFQATT and SNEGSKA (reference sequence). CDR3 loop: CSARDLGQGARQPQHF. CDR3 DNA sequence: TGCAGTGCTAGAGATTTAGGACAGGGGGCAAGGCAGCCCCAGCATTTT.

The table lists this clone with many counts. The chain employs TRBV14 and TRBJ2-5, with TRBD2 as a possible D gene (6 bases). Germline V lookup: CDR1 SGHDN, CDR2 FVKESK. The CDR3 length is 13 residues. The V gene lost 2 bases and the J gene lost 8 bases, with 12 bases spanning the gap. The CDR3 bases are TGTGCCAGCAGCCAAAGGGACTCGAGAACCCAGTACTTC. Protein: CASSQRDSRTQYF. Full variable domain (remainder filled in from reference TRBV14 and TRBJ2-5): EAGVTQFPSHSVIEKGQTVTLRCDPISGHDNLYWYRRVMGKEIKFLLHFVKESKQDESGMPNNRFLAERTGGTYSTLKVQPAELEDSGVYFCASSQRDSRTQYFGPGTRLLVL.

The V and J genes are TRBV20-1 and TRBJ1-4; tentative D call: TRBD1 (6 bases). In germline, CDR1 is DFQATT, CDR2 SNEGSKA (reference sequence). V lost 6 bases and J lost 10, with 21 bases in between. The CDR3 sequence is 14 residues long. This chain's CDR3 is CSALPDKGVGKLFF. CDR3 nucleotides: TGCAGTGCCCTGCCGGACAAGGGGGTAGGAAAACTGTTTTTT.

On this clone itself: Other DNA sequences within the sample encode an identical CDR3. This chain uses TRBV20-1 with TRBJ2-7, with 7 bases matching TRBD2. The germline gives CDR1 DFQATT, CDR2 SNEGSKA (reference sequence). Trimming cost V 7 bases and J 0 bases; bases outside gene matches: 9. This CDR3 spans 14 amino acids. The DNA for the CDR3 is TGCAGTGTCACGGACGGGGAGGGCTCCTACGAGCAGTACTTC. Amino acids: CSVTDGEGSYEQYF.

The V call is TRBV20-1, the J call TRBJ1-2; D is ambiguous. The CDR3 length is 14 residues. V gave up 1 base and J gave up 0 bases, with 9 bases separating them. From germline, CDR1 is DFQATT and CDR2 SNEGSKA (reference sequence). The CDR3 region has the DNA TGCAGTGCTAGAGCAGGAATAGCTAACTATGGCTACACCTTC. This codes for CSARAGIANYGYTF.

This clone is judged medium-sized. This chain uses TRBV10-3 with TRBJ2-5; TRBD2 might be the D (5 bases). V was trimmed by 3 bases and J by 3 bases, leaving 11 bases between them. Germline-derived CDR1 and CDR2 are ENHRY and SYGVKD. The CDR3 has 14 amino acids. The CDR3 bases are TGTGCCATCAGTGACTCCTCGGGAAAAGAGACCCAGTACTTC. Translated: CAISDSSGKETQYF.

This clone was observed a handful of times. The chain couples TRBV19 to TRBJ1-2; 7 bases are a match to TRBD1. The V gene's germline CDR1 is LNHDA and CDR2 SQIVND (reference sequence). CDR3 size: 15 residues. The ends lost 3 bases at V and 8 bases at J; junction bases unmatched: 12. The CDR3, as DNA: TGTGCCAGTAGTATGGCCTTAACAGGGGATTGGGGCTACACCTTC. Translation gives CASSMALTGDWGYTF.

This clone appeared many times. The chain uses TRBV7-9 and TRBJ2-3; D not certain. Germline V gives CDR1 SEHNR, CDR2 FQNEAQ (reference sequence). Trimming cost V 8 bases and J 0 bases, with 9 bases left between them. The CDR3 sequence is 13 residues long. The CDR3 DNA sequence: TGTGCCAGCGAGACGGTTAGCACAGATACGCAGTATTTT. Amino acids: CASETVSTDTQYF.